One and the same sample provided the 16 T cell receptor beta chains below, sequenced in a study of T cells in Graves' hyperthyroidism and ophthalmopathy. TCR beta CDR3 region amplification was performed from RNA transcripts. During a first-round RT-PCR of the TCR CDR3, the HTBI primer set was used. TCRdb re-called the multiplex PCR reads through MiXCR, storing one row per CDR3 protein. The repertoire holds a few hundred thousand distinct CDR3 sequences, 15% seen once, with roughly 20% in the top ten. The specimen was blood. Receptor source: a woman aged 60-70 years with Graves' ophthalmopathy.

This clonotype was observed a few times. The chain carries TRBV18 and TRBJ1-1; no firm D call. Per the germline V gene, CDR1 is KGHSH and CDR2 is LQKENI. The CDR3 consists of 14 residues. Trimming removed 6 bases at V and 4 bases at J, with 15 bases between. The DNA of the CDR3 is TGTGCCAGCTCCTCGGACTGGGGAGGCACTGAAGCTTTCTTT. Protein product: CASSSDWGGTEAFF.

This chain uses TRBV18 with TRBJ2-2, with a tentative D call TRBD2 (6 bases). Germline CDR1 reads KGHSH; CDR2 reads LQKENI. V dropped 1 base and J dropped 7 bases, with 10 bases sitting between them. The CDR3 totals 14 residues. CDR3 bases: TGTGCCAGCTCACCACTCCAGGGAGGCGGGGAGCTGTTTTTT. This translates into CASSPLQGGGELFF.

Details on this clonotype: This could be a read error, since a much larger clone is one nucleotide away. The chain is built from TRBV2 and TRBJ2-7; the D is unclear. CDR1 is SNHLY and CDR2 is FYNNEI in the germline V gene. The CDR3 runs 11 residues. V lost 2 bases and J 3 bases, leaving 2 bases between the germline ends. This CDR3 reads CASSEFYEQYF. The CDR3 DNA reads as TGTGCCAGCAGTGAATTCTACGAGCAGTACTTC.

The genes are TRBV7-8 and TRBJ2-2; D is possibly TRBD2 (6 bases). Germline CDR1 is SGHVS and CDR2 is FQNEAQ. The V end was cut by 5 bases, the J end by 5 bases, with 21 bases between. The CDR3 runs to 17 residues. The CDR3 sequence is CASSPSRGGARTGELFF. Here the CDR3 DNA reads TGTGCCAGCAGCCCATCGCGCGGAGGGGCGCGGACCGGGGAGCTGTTTTTT.

This clonotype was recorded at least ten times. J is TRBJ2-3 and V is TRBV6-1; D uncertain. V gave up 2 bases and J gave up 7 bases, with 16 bases separating them. CDR1 MNHNS and CDR2 SASEGT come from the germline V gene. The CDR3 has 15 residues. The CDR3 coding sequence is TGTGCCAGCAGTGAACTATGGAATACTCTTAATACGCAGTATTTT. Translated: CASSELWNTLNTQYF.

At least ten counts were recorded for this clonotype. This rearrangement joins TRBV30 to TRBJ2-5; 8 nucleotides agree with TRBD1. The V gene end was trimmed by 0 bases and the J gene end by 7 bases; junction bases not matched to a gene: 1. Germline V CDR1 and CDR2: GTSNPN, SVGIG (reference sequence). The CDR3 runs to 12 residues. CDR3 nucleotide sequence: TGTGCCTGGAGTGTACAGGGGGGGACCCAGTACTTC. Amino acids: CAWSVQGGTQYF.

The chain joins TRBV7-8 to TRBJ1-6; D might be TRBD1 (5 bases). The CDR3 runs 15 residues. The V end was cut by 6 bases, the J end by 2 bases, with 11 bases between. From germline, CDR1 is SGHVS and CDR2 FQNEAQ. The CDR3 bases are TGTGCCAGCAGTGGGGGGGTTACCTATAATTCACCCCTCCACTTT. Its translation: CASSGGVTYNSPLHF.

Here the CDR3 reads CASSLTRRPKNIQYF. CDR3 sequence (DNA): TGTGCCAGCAGTTTGACTCGCCGACCCAAAAACATTCAGTACTTC. This chain connects TRBV12-3 or TRBV12-4 to TRBJ2-4; no reliable D call. V lost 3 bases and J 2 bases, leaving 11 bases between the germline ends. This CDR3 spans 15 amino acids.

To note about this clonotype: One base away lies a much larger clone, so this may be a sequencing read error. This chain's CDR3 is CASSQDLGTWELFF. The CDR3 DNA follows: TGTGCCAGCAGCCAAGATTTAGGCACCTGGGAGCTGTTTTTT. This chain links TRBV14 with TRBJ2-2; D unresolved. CDR3 length: 14 residues. The V gene's germline CDR1 is SGHDN and CDR2 FVKESK.

This clonotype was detected many times. This sequence joins TRBV7-9 and TRBJ2-1, with a tentative D call TRBD2 (6 bases). The CDR3 runs 15 residues. Trimming removed 3 bases from V and 2 bases from J, with 11 bases in between. Germline CDR1 and CDR2: SEHNR and FQNEAQ (reference sequence). The CDR3 protein is CASSLGGKPYNEQFF. CDR3 DNA sequence: TGTGCCAGCAGCTTGGGGGGAAAGCCCTACAATGAGCAGTTCTTC.

This chain uses TRBV28 with TRBJ1-4; 11 positions agree with TRBD1. The ends lost 4 bases at V and 8 bases at J; junction bases unmatched: 12. The CDR3 sequence is 17 residues long. Germline V lookup: CDR1 MDHEN, CDR2 SYDVKM. CDR3 region: CASSWRTGGTPGEKLFF. In DNA form, the CDR3 reads TGTGCCAGCAGTTGGAGGACAGGGGGCACCCCGGGGGAAAAACTGTTTTTT.

In its sample, this clonotype was seen many times. The gene calls are TRBV7-2 and TRBJ2-1, with D possibly TRBD2 on 6 matching bases. Germline V gene data show CDR1 as SGHTA and CDR2 as FQGNSA. The ends were cut back, 0 bases at V and 4 bases at J, with 13 bases in the middle. The CDR3 runs 16 residues. CDR3 region: CASSLAGGVGYNEQFF. The CDR3 DNA reads as TGTGCCAGCAGCTTAGCGGGGGGAGTGGGGTACAATGAGCAGTTCTTC.

In this sample, this clonotype turned up a few times. The rearrangement links TRBV30 to TRBJ2-2; 12 positions match TRBD2. This CDR3 spans 21 amino acids. Per the germline V gene, CDR1 is GTSNPN and CDR2 is SVGIG (reference sequence). V dropped 2 bases and J dropped 4; count of bases not matched to a gene: 20. Written as DNA, the CDR3 is TGTGCCTGGAGTCTCTTACCGAGGACTAGCGGGAAGGCGTTCGTCACCGGGGAGCTGTTTTTT. Protein sequence: CAWSLLPRTSGKAFVTGELFF.

In this sample, this clonotype turned up many times. The chain combines TRBV28 with TRBJ1-1; TRBD1 might be the D (5 bases). V lost 6 bases, J lost 0 bases, and 11 bases lay in between. CDR1 and CDR2 (germline): MDHEN, SYDVKM. The length of the CDR3 is 14 residues. This CDR3 reads CASRSGYMNTEAFF. The CDR3, as DNA: TGTGCCAGCAGGTCAGGGTATATGAACACTGAAGCTTTCTTT.

This clonotype was detected a few times. The chain links TRBV4-1 to TRBJ2-3; the D is unclear. V dropped 2 bases and J dropped 1 base, with 7 bases sitting between them. Per germline, CDR1 MGHRA and CDR2 YSYEKL. This CDR3 contains 14 residues. CDR3 in amino acids: CASSQNVGTDTQYF. The CDR3 bases are TGCGCCAGCAGCCAAAACGTAGGCACAGATACGCAGTATTTT.

This clonotype was counted many times. The chain has TRBV20-1 and TRBJ1-4; D is perhaps TRBD1 (5 bases). Germline CDR1 and CDR2: DFQATT and SNEGSKA (reference sequence). This CDR3 spans 16 amino acids. V gave up 4 bases and J gave up 1 base, with 16 bases separating them. Written as DNA, the CDR3 is TGCAGTGCTATGGGCAGGGAGGGAAAAACTAATGAAAAACTGTTTTTT. Translation: CSAMGREGKTNEKLFF.